This T cell receptor (beta chain) was sequenced during a study of human T cells and chemical hapten exposure. V lost 3 bases to trimming and J lost 10 bases, with 24 bases between them. The CDR3 has 16 residues. CDR1 MGHDK and CDR2 SYGVNS come from the germline V gene. MiXCR, run by TCRdb on the RACE reads, gives a single entry per CDR3 protein. The top ten clones hold around 8.6% of a sample with around 350,000 distinct CDR3 sequences, around 5.5% of them seen once. Time point meaning: pre-sensitization, week 0. Treatment in this sample: therapeutic diphenylcyclopropenone sensitization with weekly scalp DPC.

This chain links TRBV25-1 with TRBJ1-2; D is unclear. Sequencing used whole blood, obtained in connection with sensitization to the hapten diphenylcyclopropenone (DPC). This TCR was recovered from a woman aged 18-29 years with alopecia areata. Some clones in this sample may be carry-over from other donors' samples. This CDR3 reads CASSDSPGRDDPFYTF. CDR3 bases: TGTGCCAGCAGTGACTCACCCGGAAGGGATGATCCATTCTACACCTTC.